Below, one T cell receptor (beta chain) is given with its context. This specimen comes from a study of blood T cell repertoires in COVID-19. The assay was immunoSEQ multiplex PCR, and TCRdb's table has in-frame clones only and misses some. The sample has about 160,000 clones; about 85% are singletons. Germline-derived CDR1 and CDR2 are SGDLS and YYNGEE. V was pared by 0 bases and J by 3 bases, with 13 bases between. The CDR3 covers 15 residues. The receptor was derived from a human donor with acute or convalescent COVID-19. The donor label of this sample is uncertain. J is TRBJ2-7 and V is TRBV9, with a weak D call TRBD1 (5 bases). Sequencing was performed on peripheral blood. Here the CDR3 reads CASSVGQSAYYEQYF. The CDR3 nucleotides read TGTGCCAGCAGCGTAGGACAGTCCGCCTACTACGAGCAGTACTTC.